The 20 T cell receptor beta chains presented below share a single source sample, sequenced in a study of radiation and T cells in renal cell carcinoma. Here immunoSEQ multiplex PCR was the method, and the copy in TCRdb shows in-frame clones only, minus some. The table lists 120,000 or so clones, 88% of them singletons. The time point is: blood 2 weeks post-SBRT. Treatment of the sample: 15 Gy SBRT to primary tumor, nephrectomy 4 weeks later. The source was blood, collected from a patient whose treatment included radiotherapy and nephrectomy. The receptors shown here come from a woman between 65 and 79 years old with renal cell carcinoma.

The genes are TRBV29-1 and TRBJ2-7; a possible D gene is TRBD2 (6 bases). Germline CDR1 is SQVTM and CDR2 is ANQGSEA. Trimming shortened V by 4 bases and J by 6 bases, and 16 bases separated the two germline ends. This CDR3 spans 13 amino acids. CDR3 sequence: CSVVGGISGEQYF. DNA of the CDR3: TGCAGCGTTGTCGGGGGAATTTCGGGCGAGCAGTACTTC.

J is TRBJ1-1 and V is TRBV7-8; perhaps TRBD1 as D (5 bases). CDR1 and CDR2 from the germline V gene are SGHVS and FQNEAQ. The CDR3 totals 14 residues. V shed 5 bases and J shed 3 bases, with 13 bases lying between them. CDR3 residues: CASSLRTMDTEAFF. The CDR3 DNA reads TGTGCCAGCAGCCTCCGGACAATGGACACTGAAGCTTTCTTT. The complete variable domain, with remaining parts taken from reference TRBV7-8 and TRBJ1-1, reads GAGVSQSPRYKVAKRGQDVALRCDPISGHVSLFWYQQALGQGPEFLTYFQNEAQLDKSGLPSDRFFAERPEGSVSTLKIQRTQQEDSAVYLCASSLRTMDTEAFFGQGTRLTVV.

This chain's CDR3 is CASSEGRVNNSPLHF. In nucleotides, the CDR3 is TGTGCCAGCAGTGAAGGAAGGGTAAACAATTCACCCCTCCACTTT. The genes are TRBV2 and TRBJ1-6; D is uncertain. V was clipped by 1 base and J by 7 bases, with 11 bases between them. Germline assignment: CDR1 SNHLY and CDR2 FYNNEI. The CDR3 has 15 amino acids. Full variable domain (outside the CDR3, taken from reference TRBV2 and TRBJ1-6): EPEVTQTPSHQVTQMGQEVILRCVPISNHLYFYWYRQILGQKVEFLVSFYNNEISEKSEIFDDQFSVERPDGSNFTLKIRSTKLEDSAMYFCASSEGRVNNSPLHFGNGTRLTVT.

CDR3: CASTLRSGTATEAFF. The CDR3 region has the DNA TGTGCCAGTACCCTCCGATCGGGGACGGCCACTGAAGCTTTCTTT. The V and J genes are TRBV19 and TRBJ1-1; tentative D call: TRBD1 (5 bases). The CDR3 sequence is 15 residues long. Per germline, CDR1 LNHDA and CDR2 SQIVND (reference sequence). V lost 7 bases and J 4 bases, leaving 19 bases between the germline ends.

This sequence joins TRBV25-1 and TRBJ1-2; D ambiguous. The germline gives CDR1 MGHDK, CDR2 SYGVNS. V dropped 3 bases and J dropped 4 bases, with 15 bases sitting between them. This CDR3 has 15 amino acids. CDR3 residues: CASSEGWQAPYGYTF. The CDR3 DNA sequence: TGTGCCAGCAGTGAGGGCTGGCAGGCACCCTATGGCTACACCTTC.

The chain is built from TRBV29-1 and TRBJ2-5, with no clear D. Germline CDR1 reads SQVTM; CDR2 reads ANQGSEA. Trimming removed 4 bases from V and 0 bases from J, with 18 bases in between. The CDR3 runs to 16 residues. The CDR3 nucleotides are TGCAGCGTTGTCCAGCCAAGGCCAGAGTACCAAGAGACCCAGTACTTC. Translation gives CSVVQPRPEYQETQYF.

The V gene is TRBV12-5, the J gene TRBJ2-1; 8 positions agree with TRBD2. The junction had 5 bases not matched to a gene; V was cut back by 8 bases and J by 8 bases. CDR1 and CDR2 from the germline V gene are LGHNT and FRNRAP. The length of the CDR3 is 12 residues. The CDR3 spells CASSSGGDEQFF. The CDR3 DNA reads as TGTGCTAGTTCGAGCGGGGGAGATGAGCAGTTCTTC.

The V gene is TRBV5-1, the J gene TRBJ2-5, with D maybe TRBD2 (5 bases). Germline assignment: CDR1 SGHRS and CDR2 YFSETQ. V was pared by 5 bases and J by 3 bases, with 8 bases between. The length of the CDR3 is 12 residues. CDR3 DNA: TGCGCCAGCAGTAGAGGGAAAGAGACCCAGTACTTC. It is translated as CASSRGKETQYF.

The rearrangement joins TRBV28 to TRBJ1-1, with D unclear. The CDR3 is 15 residues long. The ends were cut back, 4 bases at V and 4 bases at J, with 16 bases in the middle. The germline gives CDR1 MDHEN, CDR2 SYDVKM. The CDR3 coding sequence is TGTGCCAGCAGTTCCGGACTCCCGAGGCGCACTGAAGCTTTCTTT. It specifies CASSSGLPRRTEAFF.

V is TRBV6-6 and J is TRBJ2-7; TRBD2 might be the D (7 bases). Trimming removed 6 bases from V and 5 bases from J, with 14 bases in between. The germline V gene has CDR1 MNHNY and CDR2 SVGAGI (reference sequence). The CDR3 has 13 residues. The chain's CDR3 is CASRPSGGHEQYF. The CDR3 nucleotides read TGTGCCAGCAGACCCTCGGGGGGCCACGAGCAGTACTTC.

V gene TRBV19 combines with J gene TRBJ2-2, with TRBD1 identical over 11 bases. CDR1 is LNHDA and CDR2 is SQIVND in the germline V gene (reference sequence). Losses at the gene ends were 8 bases for V and 6 bases for J; bases not matched to a gene: 8. CDR3 length: 15 residues. In DNA form, the CDR3 reads TGTGCCAGTGCCGGACAGGGGGCAAGGGCCGGGGAGCTGTTTTTT. Protein: CASAGQGARAGELFF.

This clone was recorded once. The rearrangement links TRBV11-2 to TRBJ2-7; D could derive from TRBD1 or TRBD2 (6 bases each). Trimming left V 1 base short and J 3 bases short, with 10 bases between. Germline CDR1 is SGHAT and CDR2 is FQNNGV. This CDR3 has 14 residues. The CDR3 here is CASSLVEGGYEQYF. The CDR3 DNA is TGTGCCAGCAGCTTAGTGGAGGGGGGCTACGAGCAGTACTTC.

This chain uses TRBV15 with TRBJ1-1; weak D call: TRBD1 (5 bases). Germline CDR1 is LNHNV and CDR2 is YYDKDF (reference sequence). V gave up 3 bases and J gave up 1 base, with 9 bases separating them. The CDR3 spans 14 residues. The CDR3 loop reads CATSRGGGNTEAFF. CDR3 in DNA: TGTGCCACCAGCAGGGGGGGAGGGAACACTGAAGCTTTCTTT. The full variable domain, its missing parts supplied by reference TRBV15 and TRBJ1-1, is DAMVIQNPRYQVTQFGKPVTLSCSQTLNHNVMYWYQQKSSQAPKLLFHYYDKDFNNEADTPDNFQSRRPNTSFCFLDIRSPGLGDTAMYLCATSRGGGNTEAFFGQGTRLTVV.

The chain carries TRBV9 and TRBJ2-3, with TRBD2 identical over 10 bases. The CDR3 is 16 residues long. The germline CDR1 and CDR2 sequences are SGDLS and YYNGEE. Losses at the gene ends were 1 base for V and 15 bases for J; bases not matched to a gene: 17. CDR3 loop: CASSVSSGLAATDAYF. Here the CDR3 DNA reads TGTGCCAGCAGCGTATCTTCCGGACTAGCGGCCACCGACGCATATTTT. The full variable domain, with the rest looked up from reference TRBV9 and TRBJ2-3, is DSGVTQTPKHLITATGQRVTLRCSPRSGDLSVYWYQQSLDQGLQFLIQYYNGEERAKGNILERFSAQQFPDLHSELNLSSLELGDSALYFCASSVSSGLAATDAYFGPGTRLTVL.

J is TRBJ1-2 and V is TRBV28; D might be TRBD1 (5 bases). V shed 4 bases and J shed 3 bases, with 15 bases lying between them. CDR1 and CDR2 from the germline V gene are MDHEN and SYDVKM. The CDR3 is 15 amino acids. CDR3 nucleotide sequence: TGTGCCAGCAGTTCCTCCGGGGCCCCTCACTATGGCTACACCTTC. Translation: CASSSSGAPHYGYTF.

CDR3 DNA sequence: TGTGCCAGCAGGGCTACTACCCCAGATACGCAGTATTTT. Its protein is CASRATTPDTQYF. This sequence joins TRBV28 and TRBJ2-3; D unresolved. Germline V gene data show CDR1 as MDHEN and CDR2 as SYDVKM. V dropped 6 bases and J dropped 4 bases, with 11 bases sitting between them. CDR3 length: 13 amino acids. Looking up the rest from reference TRBV28 and TRBJ2-3 gives the full variable domain: DVKVTQSSRYLVKRTGEKVFLECVQDMDHENMFWYRQDPGLGLRLIYFSYDVKMKEKGDIPEGYSVSREKKERFSLILESASTNQTSMYLCASRATTPDTQYFGPGTRLTVL.

This rearrangement joins TRBV2 to TRBJ2-4; D ambiguous. V lost 1 base to trimming and J lost 0 bases, with 7 bases between them. This CDR3 contains 15 residues. Germline CDR1 reads SNHLY; CDR2 reads FYNNEI. In DNA, the CDR3 is TGTGCCAGCAGTGAAGGGGGTCTAGCCAAAAACATTCAGTACTTC. It encodes CASSEGGLAKNIQYF.

The chain links TRBV5-4 to TRBJ2-5, with no clear D. The assigned J gene may be wrong: the sequence end matches TRBJ2-7 better. Germline V gene data show CDR1 as SGHNT and CDR2 as YYREEE (reference sequence). The CDR3 length is 11 residues. In nucleotides, the CDR3 is TGTGCCAGCAGCTCGGTCTACGAGCAGTACTTC. This sequence encodes CASSSVYEQYF.

The J gene is TRBJ1-5, the V gene TRBV10-3, with a weak D call TRBD1 (5 bases). The CDR3 totals 16 residues. Per germline, CDR1 ENHRY and CDR2 SYGVKD. V lost 0 bases and J lost 4, with 13 bases in between. Here the CDR3 reads CAISESPGGENQPQHF. As DNA, the CDR3 is TGTGCCATCAGTGAGTCCCCGGGAGGGGAAAATCAGCCCCAGCATTTT.

The V gene is TRBV4-3, the J gene TRBJ2-1, with no clear D. The length of the CDR3 is 14 residues. CDR1 LGHNA and CDR2 YSLEER come from the germline V gene. V dropped 3 bases and J dropped 5 bases, with 11 bases sitting between them. The chain's CDR3 is CASSQGSANNEQFF. CDR3 DNA sequence: TGCGCCAGCAGCCAGGGGTCAGCCAACAATGAGCAGTTCTTC.